Given below is one T cell receptor beta chain in context. The trim removed 1 base at V and 6 bases at J, leaving 5 bases unmatched. This CDR3 is built from 17 residues. Germline V CDR1 and CDR2: MNHEY, SMNVEV (reference sequence). The data were taken from a study of PD-L1 blockade in urothelial cancer. About the research overall: Atezolizumab 1,200 mg was given intravenously every 3 weeks, starting 2014.

Assay used: immunoSEQ multiplex PCR; TCRdb lists only in-frame clones, some missing. The sample records tens of thousands of clones, roughly 82% being singletons. Documented time point: pretreatment peripheral blood. The receptor was isolated from a man in his fifties or sixties with urothelial cancer. Sequences were derived from PBMCs, sampled around atezolizumab (anti-PD-L1) treatment. V is TRBV27 and J is TRBJ2-4; 14 bases align to TRBD2. In DNA, the CDR3 is TGTGCCAGCAGTTTATTCGGGACTAGCGGGGGCGGAAACATTCAGTACTTC. Translation: CASSLFGTSGGGNIQYF.